This T cell receptor beta chain appears in the sequencing data of a study of cytomegalovirus exposure and HLA in healthy donors. Study in general: Roughly 180 million T cells yielded approximately 100 million unique TCR beta sequences, as an earlier analysis found.

As to this clone: What it binds is unknown.

PCR used 60 Vbeta primers and 13 Jbeta primers. Some clones are missing from TCRdb's copy, which holds only in-frame ones; the method was immunoSEQ multiplex PCR. The table includes roughly 150,000 clones, 65% to 80% detected once. The study's findings and limits: Reports showed the classifier diagnosing cytomegalovirus status with high specificity and sensitivity. HLA restriction was apparent for most CMV-associated TCR beta chains in a later analysis.

The germline V and J ends were trimmed by 5 bases and 2 bases, with 15 bases remaining between them. The V gene's germline CDR1 is SGHVS and CDR2 FNYEAQ. The length of the CDR3 is 15 residues. The source material was PBMCs. The rearrangement joins TRBV7-6 to TRBJ2-5; no reliable D call. The TCR originated in a man aged 25-45 years in good health and CMV-seronegative. The CDR3 DNA is TGTGCCAGCAGCCCCCTTAACACAGCTCAAGAGACCCAGTACTTC. This translates into CASSPLNTAQETQYF.